The clone carrying this T cell receptor beta chain has more than one count but fewer than ten. Profiling relied on immunoSEQ multiplex PCR, and the TCRdb table lists in-frame clones only, not all of them. The sample lists roughly 230,000 clones; around 88% were seen once. These data come from a study of blood T cell repertoires in COVID-19. The germline V gene encodes CDR1 KGHSH and CDR2 LQKENI. There are 16 residues in the CDR3. Trimming left V 0 bases short and J 7 bases short, with 13 bases between. V is TRBV18 and J is TRBJ1-6; D is unresolved. The clonotype comes from a man aged 35-49 years with active or convalescent COVID-19. Sequences were obtained from peripheral blood. The CDR3 coding sequence is TGTGCCAGCTCACCACCAAGCCAAAGAATGAATTCACCCCTCCACTTT. Its protein product is CASSPPSQRMNSPLHF.